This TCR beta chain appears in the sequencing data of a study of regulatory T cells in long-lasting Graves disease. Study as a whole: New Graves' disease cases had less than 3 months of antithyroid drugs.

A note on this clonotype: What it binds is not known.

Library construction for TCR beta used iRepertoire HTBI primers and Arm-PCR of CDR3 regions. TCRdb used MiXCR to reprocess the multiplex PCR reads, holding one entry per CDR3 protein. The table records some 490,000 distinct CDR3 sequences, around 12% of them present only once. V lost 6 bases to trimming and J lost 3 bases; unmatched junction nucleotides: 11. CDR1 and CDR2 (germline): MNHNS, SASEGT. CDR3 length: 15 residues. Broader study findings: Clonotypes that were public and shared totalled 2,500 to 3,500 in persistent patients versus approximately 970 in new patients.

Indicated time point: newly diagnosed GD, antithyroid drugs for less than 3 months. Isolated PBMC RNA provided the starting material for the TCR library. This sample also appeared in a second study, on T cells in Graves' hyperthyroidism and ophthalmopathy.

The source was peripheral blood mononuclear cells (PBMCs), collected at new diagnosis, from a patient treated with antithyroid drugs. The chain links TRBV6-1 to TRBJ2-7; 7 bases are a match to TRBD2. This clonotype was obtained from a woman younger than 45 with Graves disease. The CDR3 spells CASRLGTTLFYEQYF. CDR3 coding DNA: TGTGCCAGCAGACTCGGGACTACCCTATTCTACGAGCAGTACTTC.